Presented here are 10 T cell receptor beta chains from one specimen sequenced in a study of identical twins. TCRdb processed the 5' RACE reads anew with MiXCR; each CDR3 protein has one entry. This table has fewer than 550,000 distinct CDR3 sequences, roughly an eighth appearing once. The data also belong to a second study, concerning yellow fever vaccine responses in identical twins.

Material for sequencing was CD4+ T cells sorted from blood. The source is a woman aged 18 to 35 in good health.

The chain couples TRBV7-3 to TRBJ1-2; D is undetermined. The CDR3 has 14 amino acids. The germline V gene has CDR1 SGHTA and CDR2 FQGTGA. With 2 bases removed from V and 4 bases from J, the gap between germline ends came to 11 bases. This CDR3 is CASSLGVMVYGYTF. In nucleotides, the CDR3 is TGTGCCAGCAGCTTAGGGGTTATGGTCTATGGCTACACCTTC.

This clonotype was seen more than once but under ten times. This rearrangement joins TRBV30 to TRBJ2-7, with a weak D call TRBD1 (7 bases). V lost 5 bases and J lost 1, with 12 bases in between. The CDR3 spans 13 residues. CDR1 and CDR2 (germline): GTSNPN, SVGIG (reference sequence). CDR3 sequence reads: CAWGSGGSYEQYF. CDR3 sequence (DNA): TGTGCCTGGGGGTCAGGGGGGTCCTACGAGCAGTACTTC.

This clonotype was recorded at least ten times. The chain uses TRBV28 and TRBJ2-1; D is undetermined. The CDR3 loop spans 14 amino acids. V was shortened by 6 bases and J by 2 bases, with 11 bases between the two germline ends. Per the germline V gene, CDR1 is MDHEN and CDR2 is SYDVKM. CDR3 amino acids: CASSLGLAYNEQFF. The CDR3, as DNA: TGTGCCAGCAGCTTAGGGCTAGCCTACAATGAGCAGTTCTTC.

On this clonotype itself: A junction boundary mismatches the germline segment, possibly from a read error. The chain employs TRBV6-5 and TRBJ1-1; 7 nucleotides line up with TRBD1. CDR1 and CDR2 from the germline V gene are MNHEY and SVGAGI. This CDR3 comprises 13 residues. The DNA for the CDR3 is TGTGCCAGCAATTACAGGGGAAACACTGAAGCTTTCTTT. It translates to CASNYRGNTEAFF.

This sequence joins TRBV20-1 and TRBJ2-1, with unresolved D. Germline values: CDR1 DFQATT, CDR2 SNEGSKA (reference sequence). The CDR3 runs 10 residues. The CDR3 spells CSIRPGEQFF. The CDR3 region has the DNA TGCAGCATCCGTCCTGGGGAGCAGTTCTTC.

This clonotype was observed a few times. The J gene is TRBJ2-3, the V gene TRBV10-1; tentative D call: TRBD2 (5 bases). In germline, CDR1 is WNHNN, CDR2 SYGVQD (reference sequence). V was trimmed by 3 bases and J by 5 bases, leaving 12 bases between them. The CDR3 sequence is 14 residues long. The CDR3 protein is CASSEQRQKDTQYF. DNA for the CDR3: TGCGCCAGCAGTGAACAGCGGCAAAAAGATACGCAGTATTTT.

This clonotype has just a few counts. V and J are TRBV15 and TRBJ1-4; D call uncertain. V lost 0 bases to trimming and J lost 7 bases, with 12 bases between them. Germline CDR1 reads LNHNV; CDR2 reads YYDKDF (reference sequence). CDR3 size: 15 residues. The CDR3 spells CATSRDRQKGEKLFF. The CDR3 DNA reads TGTGCCACCAGCAGAGACCGTCAGAAGGGTGAAAAACTGTTTTTT.

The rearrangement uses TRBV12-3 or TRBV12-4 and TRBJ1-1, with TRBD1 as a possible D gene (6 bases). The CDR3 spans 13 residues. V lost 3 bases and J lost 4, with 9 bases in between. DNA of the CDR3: TGTGCCAGCAGTTTTGGGGGGGCCACTGAAGCTTTCTTT. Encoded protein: CASSFGGATEAFF.

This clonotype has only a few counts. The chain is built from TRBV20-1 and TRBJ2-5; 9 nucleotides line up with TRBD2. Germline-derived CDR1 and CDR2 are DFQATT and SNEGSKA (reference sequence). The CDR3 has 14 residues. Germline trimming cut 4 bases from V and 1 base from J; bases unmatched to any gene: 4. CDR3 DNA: TGCAGTGCTAAGGTAGCGGGAGTCCAAGAGACCCAGTACTTC. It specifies CSAKVAGVQETQYF.

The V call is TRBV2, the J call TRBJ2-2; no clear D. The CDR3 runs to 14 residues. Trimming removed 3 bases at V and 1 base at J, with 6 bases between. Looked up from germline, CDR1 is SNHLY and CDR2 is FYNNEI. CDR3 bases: TGTGCCAGCAGTGACAGGAGGAACACCGGGGAGCTGTTTTTT. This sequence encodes CASSDRRNTGELFF.